This T cell receptor (beta chain) was profiled in a study of shared clonotypes between healthy human individuals. Study results and caveats: Relative to their counterparts shared across all four donors, non-shared clonotypes exhibited diminished generation probabilities.

The V and J ends lost 6 bases and 4 bases, in that order; junction bases with no gene match: 20. Germline-derived CDR1 and CDR2 are MDHEN and SYDVKM. The CDR3 covers 19 residues. Turning to this clone: Its antigen is not identified. The CDR3 does not end in the conserved phenylalanine or tryptophan, so this is likely a read error.

The table came from immunoSEQ multiplex PCR; TCRdb's copy has only in-frame clones and leaves some out. Of a few hundred thousand clones in the sample, roughly 97% were seen once. This clonotype was sampled from a woman in her 30s in good health. The material sequenced was naive CD4+ T cells sorted from blood. The subset here: CD45RA+ positively selected. J is TRBJ2-7 and V is TRBV28, with 11 bases lining up with TRBD2. The CDR3 sequence is CASRRGGRFSGRAVYEQYL. CDR3 sequence (DNA): TGTGCCAGCAGGAGAGGGGGACGATTTAGCGGGAGGGCCGTTTACGAGCAGTACCTC.